These 20 T cell receptor beta chains were all obtained from the same sample, sequenced in a study of T cell repertoires in cytomegalovirus infection. TCRdb re-called the reads with MiXCR, one entry per CDR3 protein. The sample includes roughly 280,000 distinct CDR3 sequences, 9.1% of them seen just once. Sample: PBMCs. The receptors were gathered from a human donor in good health (CMV status not recorded). Some clones in this sample may be carry-over from other donors' samples.

The V gene is TRBV5-1, the J gene TRBJ1-5; 10 nucleotides match TRBD1. The germline V gene has CDR1 SGHRS and CDR2 YFSETQ. Trimming at V came to 4 bases and at J to 7 bases, leaving 8 bases not matched to a gene. The CDR3 consists of 15 residues. The CDR3 region has the DNA TGCGCCAGCAGCCCGGGGATGACAGGGGGCCAGCCCCAGCATTTT. Residues: CASSPGMTGGQPQHF. Drawing the rest from reference TRBV5-1 and TRBJ1-5, the complete variable domain is KAGVTQTPRYLIKTRGQQVTLSCSPISGHRSVSWYQQTPGQGLQFLFEYFSETQRNKGNFPGRFSGRQFSNSRSEMNVSTLELGDSALYLCASSPGMTGGQPQHFGDGTRLSIL.

This clonotype occurred many times. The rearrangement uses TRBV7-2 and TRBJ2-3; 8 positions agree with TRBD2. CDR1 and CDR2 from the germline V gene are SGHTA and FQGNSA. CDR3 length: 15 amino acids. V was pared by 1 base and J by 7 bases, with 7 bases of the junction left unmatched. Here the CDR3 reads CASSLGDLAGNTQYF. Here the CDR3 DNA reads TGTGCCAGCAGCTTAGGGGATCTAGCGGGTAATACGCAGTATTTT.

This clonotype was seen at least ten times. The chain recombines TRBV7-4 with TRBJ1-1; D is possibly TRBD1 (5 bases). The CDR3 length is 14 residues. Germline V gives CDR1 SGHVT, CDR2 SQSDAQ. Trimming removed 2 bases from V and 3 bases from J, with 10 bases in between. CDR3 sequence reads: CASSLKVGDTEAFF. CDR3 in DNA: TGTGCCAGCAGCTTAAAGGTAGGGGACACTGAAGCTTTCTTT.

V and J are TRBV29-1 and TRBJ2-1; the D is unclear. This CDR3 is built from 8 residues. The V end was cut by 7 bases, the J end by 10 bases, with 5 bases between. Looked up from germline, CDR1 is SQVTM and CDR2 is ANQGSEA. The CDR3, as DNA: TGCAGCGCCGGAGAGCAGTTCTTC. Translated: CSAGEQFF.

This clonotype was found many times. The genes are TRBV6-2 or TRBV6-3 and TRBJ2-7; 12 nucleotides align to TRBD2. The J segment lost 3 bases and the V segment lost 6 bases, leaving 3 bases of the junction unmatched. The CDR3 covers 14 residues. Germline V lookup: CDR1 MNHEY, CDR2 SVGEGT. The CDR3 nucleotides are TGTGCCAGCAGATGGGGACTAGCGGGCTACGAGCAGTACTTC. As protein: CASRWGLAGYEQYF.

The rearrangement uses TRBV20-1 and TRBJ1-2, with D possibly matching TRBD1 (5 bases). V was clipped by 3 bases and J by 4 bases, with 12 bases between them. The CDR3 is made up of 13 amino acids. Germline assignment: CDR1 DFQATT and CDR2 SNEGSKA (reference sequence). The CDR3 bases are TGCAGTGCTAGGAACAGGCAATTCTATGGCTACACCTTC. This encodes CSARNRQFYGYTF.

This clonotype appeared many times. The chain employs TRBV27 and TRBJ2-7, with a tentative D call TRBD2 (5 bases). The V gene's germline CDR1 is MNHEY and CDR2 SMNVEV (reference sequence). This CDR3 region has 15 residues. The V and J ends lost 6 bases and 2 bases respectively, with 17 bases between them. The CDR3 bases are TGTGCCAGCAGCCAGCCTCTAGCAGAGACCTACGAGCAGTACTTC. This codes for CASSQPLAETYEQYF.

This clonotype has at least ten counts. The rearrangement links TRBV7-3 to TRBJ2-1, with 10 positions matching TRBD1. The CDR3 runs 18 residues. Germline loops: CDR1 SGHTA, CDR2 FQGTGA. The junction had 10 bases not matched to a gene; V was cut back by 1 base and J by 4 bases. The CDR3 loop reads CASSLRATGTGAYNEQFF. The DNA of the CDR3 is TGTGCCAGCAGCTTAAGGGCAACCGGGACAGGGGCGTACAATGAGCAGTTCTTC.

V is TRBV12-3 or TRBV12-4 and J is TRBJ2-7, with TRBD2 identical over 10 bases. There are 17 residues in the CDR3. V shed 5 bases, J shed 3 bases, and the junction held 13 bases outside the gene matches. The CDR3 region has the DNA TGTGCCAGCAGTCCCCGGGGTAGCGGGGGGCCCTTCTACGAGCAGTACTTC. It encodes CASSPRGSGGPFYEQYF.

The sample holds many counts of this clonotype. This chain links TRBV5-5 with TRBJ2-1; maybe TRBD2 (5 bases). V was pared by 4 bases and J by 6 bases, with 17 bases between. This CDR3 region has 15 residues. The germline V gene encodes CDR1 SGHKS and CDR2 YYEKEE (reference sequence). The DNA of the CDR3 is TGTGCCAGCAGCAACCGGGCCCCCGGGATCAATGAGCAGTTCTTC. Its translation is CASSNRAPGINEQFF.

There are many counts of this clonotype. V is TRBV7-6 and J is TRBJ2-3, with D hard to call. V lost 8 bases and J 3 bases, leaving 6 bases between the germline ends. The length of the CDR3 is 11 residues. The V gene's germline CDR1 is SGHVS and CDR2 FNYEAQ. CDR3 sequence: CASQKTDTQYF. Written as DNA, the CDR3 is TGTGCCAGCCAGAAGACAGATACGCAGTATTTT.

This clonotype was counted many times. The chain employs TRBV12-3 or TRBV12-4 and TRBJ2-7, with 10 bases identical to TRBD1. Germline trimming cut 6 bases from V and 6 bases from J; bases unmatched to any gene: 11. This CDR3 has 15 amino acids. This CDR3 reads CASRRTGTGASEQYF. The CDR3 nucleotides are TGTGCCAGCAGGAGGACCGGGACAGGGGCCAGCGAGCAGTACTTC.

V is TRBV12-3 or TRBV12-4 and J is TRBJ2-3, with D perhaps matching TRBD2 (6 bases). The CDR3 is 17 amino acids. Trimming removed 3 bases from V and 2 bases from J, with 18 bases in between. In DNA, the CDR3 is TGTGCCAGCAGTTTTAGGTTAGCGGAGGGGTTCACAGATACGCAGTATTTT. This translates into CASSFRLAEGFTDTQYF.

This clonotype was detected a few times. This chain connects TRBV20-1 to TRBJ1-4; possibly TRBD1 for D (6 bases). The CDR3 extends over 15 amino acids. Germline V gene data show CDR1 as DFQATT and CDR2 as SNEGSKA (reference sequence). Between the trimmed V and J ends, which lost 5 bases and 0 bases, there was a span of 13 bases. The CDR3, as DNA: TGCAGTGCTCAGGGACACCTTGCAACTAATGAAAAACTGTTTTTT. This gives the protein CSAQGHLATNEKLFF.

This clonotype was recorded at least ten times. This chain connects TRBV7-3 to TRBJ2-3; no reliable D call. The length of the CDR3 is 15 residues. Germline CDR1 SGHTA, CDR2 FQGTGA. The V end was cut by 1 base, the J end by 4 bases, with 12 bases between. The CDR3 sequence is CASSLRVTGADTQYF. The CDR3 bases are TGTGCCAGCAGCTTAAGGGTGACCGGCGCAGATACGCAGTATTTT.

This clonotype was seen at least ten times. V usage is TRBV28 and J usage is TRBJ1-5; no definite D call. V lost 4 bases and J lost 2, with 12 bases in between. Germline values: CDR1 MDHEN, CDR2 SYDVKM. This CDR3 has 15 amino acids. CDR3 DNA: TGTGCCAGCAGTTCGGAGGGCTACGGCAATCAGCCCCAGCATTTT. It translates to CASSSEGYGNQPQHF.

This clonotype has at least ten counts. The chain links TRBV7-2 to TRBJ2-7, with D hard to call. Germline loops: CDR1 SGHTA, CDR2 FQGNSA. The CDR3 is 14 amino acids. Trimming took 2 bases from V and 2 from J, leaving 10 bases between them. CDR3 in DNA: TGTGCCAGCAGCTTAATCAGGTTCCCCTACGAGCAGTACTTC. It yields the protein CASSLIRFPYEQYF.

This clonotype has at least ten counts. The chain links TRBV7-2 to TRBJ1-1; 7 bases match TRBD1. Germline lookup yields CDR1 SGHTA and CDR2 FQGNSA. The trim removed 5 bases at V and 1 base at J, leaving 4 bases unmatched. The CDR3 runs to 14 residues. CDR3 protein: CASSRQGSNTEAFF. In DNA form, the CDR3 reads TGTGCCAGCAGCCGACAGGGTTCGAACACTGAAGCTTTCTTT.

This clonotype was detected ten times or more. J is TRBJ2-7 and V is TRBV6-2 or TRBV6-3, with D unresolved. Trimming pared 6 bases from V and 7 bases from J, leaving 10 bases between. This CDR3 is built from 11 residues. CDR1 and CDR2 (germline): MNHEY, SVGEGT. CDR3 amino acids: CASSDKREQYF. DNA of the CDR3: TGTGCCAGCAGCGACAAAAGAGAGCAGTACTTC.

This clonotype appeared a few times. The V call is TRBV12-3 or TRBV12-4, the J call TRBJ2-4; 8 nucleotides match TRBD1. J lost 3 bases, V lost 5 bases, and 9 bases had no gene match. This CDR3 is 16 amino acids long. The DNA for the CDR3 is TGTGCCAGCAGTCCTACAGGGGGTGTCGGCAAAAACATTCAGTACTTC. Residues: CASSPTGGVGKNIQYF.